This T cell receptor (beta chain) was obtained from a study of T cell responses to AZD1222 COVID-19 vaccine. The study, taken as a whole, reports: Baseline seropositivity occurred in only a handful of AZD1222 recipients. A mostly white British donor set with more females was recruited, and clonal diversity was possibly underestimated.

This table comes from immunoSEQ multiplex PCR, and its TCRdb copy is limited to in-frame clones, with some not included. Among approximately 150,000 clones listed, 80% to 95% were seen once. On this clone itself: Its antigen is not known.

The CDR3 covers 14 residues. CDR1 and CDR2 (germline): WSHSY, SAAADI. The J segment lost 2 bases and the V segment lost 8 bases, leaving 7 bases of the junction unmatched. The receptor comes from an adult who received the AZD1222 COVID-19 vaccine. The rearrangement links TRBV10-2 to TRBJ2-7; 9 nucleotides line up with TRBD1. The sample here was peripheral blood, taken 28 days after the second AZD1222 dose. CDR3 region: CASHTGGSTYEQYF. CDR3 DNA: TGCGCCAGCCATACAGGGGGCTCGACCTACGAGCAGTACTTC.